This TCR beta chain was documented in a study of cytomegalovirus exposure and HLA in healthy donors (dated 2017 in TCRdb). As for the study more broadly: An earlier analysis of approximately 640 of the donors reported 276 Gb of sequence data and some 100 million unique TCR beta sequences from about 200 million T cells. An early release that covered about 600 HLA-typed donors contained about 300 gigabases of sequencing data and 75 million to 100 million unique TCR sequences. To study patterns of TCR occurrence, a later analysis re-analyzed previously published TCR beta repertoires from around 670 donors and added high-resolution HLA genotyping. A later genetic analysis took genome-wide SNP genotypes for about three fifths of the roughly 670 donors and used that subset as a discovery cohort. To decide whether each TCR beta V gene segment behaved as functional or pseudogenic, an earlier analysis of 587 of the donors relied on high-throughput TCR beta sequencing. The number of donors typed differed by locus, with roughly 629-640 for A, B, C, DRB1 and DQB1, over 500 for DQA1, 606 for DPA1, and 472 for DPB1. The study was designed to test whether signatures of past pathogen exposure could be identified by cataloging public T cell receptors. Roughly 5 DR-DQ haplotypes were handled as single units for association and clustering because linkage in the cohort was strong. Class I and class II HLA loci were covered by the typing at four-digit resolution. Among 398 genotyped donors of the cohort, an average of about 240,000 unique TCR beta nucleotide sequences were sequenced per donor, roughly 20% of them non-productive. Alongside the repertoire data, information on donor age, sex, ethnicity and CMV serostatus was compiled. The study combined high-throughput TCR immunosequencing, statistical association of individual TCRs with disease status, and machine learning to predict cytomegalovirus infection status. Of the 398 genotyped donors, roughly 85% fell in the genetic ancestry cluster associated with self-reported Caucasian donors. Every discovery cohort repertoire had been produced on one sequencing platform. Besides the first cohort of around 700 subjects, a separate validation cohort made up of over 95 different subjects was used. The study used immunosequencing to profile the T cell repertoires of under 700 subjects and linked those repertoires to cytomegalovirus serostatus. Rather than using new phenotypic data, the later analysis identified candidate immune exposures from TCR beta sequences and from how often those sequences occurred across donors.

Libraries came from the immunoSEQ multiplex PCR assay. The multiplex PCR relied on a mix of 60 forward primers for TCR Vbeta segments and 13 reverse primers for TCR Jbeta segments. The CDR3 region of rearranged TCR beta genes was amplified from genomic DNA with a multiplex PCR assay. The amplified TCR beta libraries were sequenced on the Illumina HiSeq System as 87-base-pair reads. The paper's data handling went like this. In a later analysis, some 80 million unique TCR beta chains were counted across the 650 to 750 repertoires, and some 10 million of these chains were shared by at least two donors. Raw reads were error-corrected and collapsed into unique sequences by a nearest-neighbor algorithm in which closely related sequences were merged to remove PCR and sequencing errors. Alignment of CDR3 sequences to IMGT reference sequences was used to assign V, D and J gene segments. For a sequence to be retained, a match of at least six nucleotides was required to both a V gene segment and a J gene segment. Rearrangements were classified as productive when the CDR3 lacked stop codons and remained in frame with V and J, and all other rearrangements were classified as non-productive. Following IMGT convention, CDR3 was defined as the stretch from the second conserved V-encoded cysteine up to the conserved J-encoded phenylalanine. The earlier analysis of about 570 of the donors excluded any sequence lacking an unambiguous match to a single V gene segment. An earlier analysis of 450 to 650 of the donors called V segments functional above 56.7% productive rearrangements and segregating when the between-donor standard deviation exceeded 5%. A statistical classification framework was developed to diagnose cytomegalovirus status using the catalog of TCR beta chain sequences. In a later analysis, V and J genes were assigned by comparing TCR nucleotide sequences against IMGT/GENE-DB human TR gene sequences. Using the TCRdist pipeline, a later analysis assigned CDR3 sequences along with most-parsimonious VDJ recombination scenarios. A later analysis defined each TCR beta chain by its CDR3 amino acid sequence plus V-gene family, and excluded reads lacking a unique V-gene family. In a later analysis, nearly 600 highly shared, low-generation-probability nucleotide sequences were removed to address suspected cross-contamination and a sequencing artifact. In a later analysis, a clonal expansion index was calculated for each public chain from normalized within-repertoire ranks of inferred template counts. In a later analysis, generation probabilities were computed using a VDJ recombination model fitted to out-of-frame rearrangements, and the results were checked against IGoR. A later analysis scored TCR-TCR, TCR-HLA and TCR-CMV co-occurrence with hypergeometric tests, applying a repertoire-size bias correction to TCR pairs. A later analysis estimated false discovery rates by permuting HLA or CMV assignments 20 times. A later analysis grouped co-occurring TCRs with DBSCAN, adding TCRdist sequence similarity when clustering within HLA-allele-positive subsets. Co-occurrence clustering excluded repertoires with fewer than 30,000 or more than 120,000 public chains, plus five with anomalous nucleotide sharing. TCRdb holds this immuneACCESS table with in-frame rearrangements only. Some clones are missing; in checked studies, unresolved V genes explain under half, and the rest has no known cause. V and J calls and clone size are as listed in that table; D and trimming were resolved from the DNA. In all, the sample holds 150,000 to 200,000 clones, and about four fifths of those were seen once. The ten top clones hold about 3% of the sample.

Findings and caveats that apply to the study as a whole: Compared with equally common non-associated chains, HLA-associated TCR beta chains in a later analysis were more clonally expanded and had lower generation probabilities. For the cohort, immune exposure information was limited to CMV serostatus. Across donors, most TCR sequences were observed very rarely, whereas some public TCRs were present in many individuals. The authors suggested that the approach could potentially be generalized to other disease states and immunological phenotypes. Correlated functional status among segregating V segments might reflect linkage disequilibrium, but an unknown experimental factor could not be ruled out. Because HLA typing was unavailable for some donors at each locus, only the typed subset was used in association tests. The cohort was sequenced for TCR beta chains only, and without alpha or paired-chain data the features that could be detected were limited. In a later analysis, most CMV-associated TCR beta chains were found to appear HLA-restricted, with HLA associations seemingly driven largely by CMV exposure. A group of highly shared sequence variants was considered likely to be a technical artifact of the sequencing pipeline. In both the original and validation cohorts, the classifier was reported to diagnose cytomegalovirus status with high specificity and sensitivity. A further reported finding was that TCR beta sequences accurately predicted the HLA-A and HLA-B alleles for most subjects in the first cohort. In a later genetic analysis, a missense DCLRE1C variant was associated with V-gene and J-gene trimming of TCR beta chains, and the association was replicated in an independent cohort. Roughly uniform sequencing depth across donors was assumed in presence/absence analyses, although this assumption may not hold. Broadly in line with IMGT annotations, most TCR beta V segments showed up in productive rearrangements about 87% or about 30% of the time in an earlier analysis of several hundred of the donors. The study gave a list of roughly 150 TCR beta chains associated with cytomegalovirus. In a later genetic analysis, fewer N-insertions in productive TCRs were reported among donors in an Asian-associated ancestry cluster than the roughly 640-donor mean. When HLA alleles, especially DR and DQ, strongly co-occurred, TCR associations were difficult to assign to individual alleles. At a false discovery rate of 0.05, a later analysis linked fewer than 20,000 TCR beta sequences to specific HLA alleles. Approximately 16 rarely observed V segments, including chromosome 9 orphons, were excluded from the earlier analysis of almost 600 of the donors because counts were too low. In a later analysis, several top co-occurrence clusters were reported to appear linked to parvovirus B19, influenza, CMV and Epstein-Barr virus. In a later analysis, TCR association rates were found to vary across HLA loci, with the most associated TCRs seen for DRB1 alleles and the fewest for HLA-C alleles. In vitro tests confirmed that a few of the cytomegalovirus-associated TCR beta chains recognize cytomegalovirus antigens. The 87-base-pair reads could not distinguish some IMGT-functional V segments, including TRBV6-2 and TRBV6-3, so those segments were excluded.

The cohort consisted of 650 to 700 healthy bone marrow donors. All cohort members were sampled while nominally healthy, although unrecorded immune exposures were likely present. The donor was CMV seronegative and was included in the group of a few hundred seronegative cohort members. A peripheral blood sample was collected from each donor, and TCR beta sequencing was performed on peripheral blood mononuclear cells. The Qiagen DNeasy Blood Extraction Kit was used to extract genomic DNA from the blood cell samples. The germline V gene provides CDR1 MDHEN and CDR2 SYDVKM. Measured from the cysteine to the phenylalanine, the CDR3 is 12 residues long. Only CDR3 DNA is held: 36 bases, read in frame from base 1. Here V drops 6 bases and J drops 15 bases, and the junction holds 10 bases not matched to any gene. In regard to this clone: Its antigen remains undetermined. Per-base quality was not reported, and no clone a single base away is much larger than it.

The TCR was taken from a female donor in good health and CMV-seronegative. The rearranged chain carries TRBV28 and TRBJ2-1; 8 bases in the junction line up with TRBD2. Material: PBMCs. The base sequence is TGTGCCAGCAGCCAAGAAGCGGGAGTCGGGTTCTTC. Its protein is CASSQEAGVGFF.